This T cell receptor (beta chain) came from a study of T-cell reconstitution after alpha-beta-depleted transplantation in children. Study conclusions and caveats: High day-60 TCRbeta diversity in some patients came from surviving recipient T cells and thymic progenitors. About two months after transplant, alpha-beta T cells reportedly came from several hundred expanded graft clones. T-cell counts and diversity were attributed mostly to newly produced T cells one year after transplant.

In its sample, this clonotype was seen a few times. Its target is not known. The CDR3 has 17 residues. Germline CDR1 and CDR2: LGHDT and YNNKEL (reference sequence). Trimming pared 0 bases from V and 5 bases from J, leaving 20 bases between. Unique molecular identifiers were used in preparing the TCRbeta library. In TCRdb, the PCR reads were re-called with MiXCR into one record per CDR3 protein. The sample carries about 590,000 distinct CDR3 sequences, 10% to 15% recorded once. The starting material was PBMCs, mostly from graft donor cells, obtained 360 days after TCRalphabeta/CD19-depleted stem cell transplant. The sequence was collected from a male patient younger than 18 who had a stem cell transplant for acute myeloid leukemia, so the T cells may come from the graft donor. The genes are TRBV3-1 and TRBJ2-7, with D perhaps matching TRBD1 or TRBD2 (5 bases each). As DNA, the CDR3 is TGTGCCAGCAGCCAAGATCTTTTCTCGCGGAGAGGGGACGAGCAGTACTTC. It encodes CASSQDLFSRRGDEQYF.